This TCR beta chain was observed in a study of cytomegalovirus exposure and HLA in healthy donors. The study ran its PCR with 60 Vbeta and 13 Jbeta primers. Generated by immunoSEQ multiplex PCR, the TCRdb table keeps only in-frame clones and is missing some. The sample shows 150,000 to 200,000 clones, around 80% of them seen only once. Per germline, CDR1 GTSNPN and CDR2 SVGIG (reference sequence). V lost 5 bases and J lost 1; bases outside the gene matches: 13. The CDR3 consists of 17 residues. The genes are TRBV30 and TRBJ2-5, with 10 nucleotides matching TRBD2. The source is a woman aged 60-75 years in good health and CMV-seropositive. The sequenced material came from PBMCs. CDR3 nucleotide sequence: TGTGCCTGGGCCGGACTAGCGGCAGATACCCTCCAAGAGACCCAGTACTTC. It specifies CAWAGLAADTLQETQYF.